One and the same sample provided the 10 T cell receptor beta chains below, sequenced in a study of CD8 T cells in ankylosing spondylitis. Study-level results: What appeared characteristic of ankylosing spondylitis blood was a TCR beta motif of under 10 highly homologous variants.

Via MiXCR, TCRdb re-called the 5' RACE reads, giving one row per CDR3 protein. The repertoire holds about 90,000 distinct CDR3 sequences, with roughly 8.5% as singletons. Their specific antigens are unknown. Sequenced sample: blood, either unsorted or a sorted T cell fraction (not recorded which). The receptors originated from a male donor with ankylosing spondylitis.

This clonotype was recorded at least ten times. CDR3 loop: CASTMTNEQFF. CDR3 in DNA: TGTGCCAGCACTATGACGAATGAGCAGTTCTTC. The rearrangement uses TRBV12-3 or TRBV12-4 and TRBJ2-1, with no clear D. This CDR3 region has 11 residues. V was cut by 7 bases and J by 7 bases, with 8 bases left in between.

This clonotype was counted many times. This rearrangement joins TRBV10-3 to TRBJ2-7; TRBD1 aligns across 7 bases. The germline V gene has CDR1 ENHRY and CDR2 SYGVKD. Trimming at V came to 2 bases and at J to 4 bases, leaving 5 bases not matched to a gene. The CDR3 is 14 residues long. The CDR3 DNA is TGTGCCATCAGTGAGGCGACAGGGAAGTACGAGCAGTACGTC. Its protein is CAISEATGKYEQYV.

The V call is TRBV4-2, the J call TRBJ2-1; no definite D call. CDR3 length: 13 amino acids. Germline-derived CDR1 and CDR2 are LGHNA and YNFKEQ. V was pared by 1 base and J by 0 bases, with 1 base between. The DNA of the CDR3 is TGTGCCAGCAGCCAAGGCTCCTACAATGAGCAGTTCTTC. It codes for CASSQGSYNEQFF.

This clonotype has just a few counts. The gene calls are TRBV7-9 and TRBJ2-7, with D unclear. Germline loops: CDR1 SEHNR, CDR2 FQNEAQ (reference sequence). This CDR3 is built from 13 residues. V was pared by 5 bases and J by 4 bases, with 12 bases between. CDR3 sequence reads: CASSPDGRYEQYV. CDR3 nucleotide sequence: TGTGCCAGCAGCCCGGACGGTCGATACGAGCAGTACGTC.

The table lists this clonotype with a few counts. The V gene is TRBV24-1, the J gene TRBJ1-2; 12 bases line up with TRBD1. The CDR3 totals 15 residues. V shed 4 bases, J shed 6 bases, and the junction held 5 bases outside the gene matches. Germline CDR1 reads KGHDR; CDR2 reads SFDVKD. The CDR3: CATSETGQGAHGYTF. Here the CDR3 DNA reads TGTGCCACCAGTGAAACGGGACAGGGGGCGCATGGCTACACCTTC.

This clonotype appeared many times. The V and J genes are TRBV6-1 and TRBJ2-2, with TRBD2 matching over 7 bases. There are 13 residues in the CDR3. Germline lookup yields CDR1 MNHNS and CDR2 SASEGT. The ends lost 7 bases at V and 5 bases at J; junction bases unmatched: 4. The CDR3 DNA sequence: TGTGCCAGCAATGAGCGGGAAACCGGGGAGCTGTTTTTT. It codes for CASNERETGELFF.

This clonotype occurred a few times. The CDR3 nucleotides are TGTGCCATCAGTGAGGAAAGCTCCTACGAGCAGTACGTC. As protein: CAISEESSYEQYV. The V gene is TRBV10-3, the J gene TRBJ2-7; D remains unclear. V was trimmed by 2 bases and J by 0 bases, leaving 5 bases between them. Per the germline V gene, CDR1 is ENHRY and CDR2 is SYGVKD. The CDR3 sequence is 13 residues long.

The chain has TRBV13 and TRBJ2-2, with TRBD2 identical over 9 bases. The J segment lost 3 bases and the V segment lost 2 bases, leaving 4 bases of the junction unmatched. This CDR3 comprises 16 residues. Germline CDR1 and CDR2: PRHDT and FYEKMQ (reference sequence). In DNA, the CDR3 is TGTGCCAGCAGCTTAAAACTAGCGGGTTACACCGGGGAGCTGTTTTTT. It encodes CASSLKLAGYTGELFF.

In this sample, this clonotype turned up a few times. This CDR3 reads CASSLSLGNNEQFF. CDR3 nucleotide sequence: TGTGCCAGCAGCTTGAGTTTGGGCAACAATGAGCAGTTCTTC. The rearrangement uses TRBV5-4 and TRBJ2-1; D remains unclear. The CDR3 spans 14 residues. Deletions cut 1 base from V and 5 bases from J, with 10 bases between. CDR1 is SGHNT, CDR2 YYREEE, per germline (reference sequence).

This clonotype has just a few counts. The rearrangement uses TRBV7-8 and TRBJ1-4, with unresolved D. V lost 3 bases, J lost 0 bases, and 8 bases lay in between. This CDR3 contains 15 residues. CDR1 and CDR2 (germline): SGHVS, FQNEAQ. This CDR3 reads CASSLISATNEKLFF. In nucleotides, the CDR3 is TGTGCCAGCAGCTTGATCTCTGCAACTAATGAAAAACTGTTTTTT.